The 16 T cell receptor beta chains below were found in one sample sequenced in a study of early T cells in non-severe SARS-CoV-2 infection. TCRdb ran MiXCR on the 5' RACE reads and lists one entry per CDR3 protein. The sample shows about 40,000 distinct CDR3 sequences, 4.5% to 5% of them seen only once. The sample consisted of whole blood. Receptor source: an adult who was a healthcare worker with PCR-confirmed SARS-CoV-2 infection or an uninfected control (not recorded which).

This clonotype was recorded at least ten times. This sequence joins TRBV7-2 and TRBJ2-4, with D perhaps TRBD2 (5 bases). The CDR3 extends over 11 amino acids. CDR1 SGHTA and CDR2 FQGNSA come from the germline V gene. V gave up 5 bases and J gave up 8 bases, with 7 bases separating them. This CDR3 reads CASSRGYIQYF. CDR3 DNA sequence: TGTGCCAGCAGCCGCGGGTACATTCAGTACTTC.

This clonotype has at least ten counts. The V gene is TRBV30, the J gene TRBJ2-7; TRBD1 agrees at 9 bases. The junction had 2 bases not matched to a gene; V was cut back by 3 bases and J by 2 bases. CDR1 is GTSNPN, CDR2 SVGIG, per germline (reference sequence). This CDR3 region has 13 residues. In nucleotides, the CDR3 is TGTGCCTGGAGACAGGGGGCAACCTACGAGCAGTACTTC. Amino acid sequence: CAWRQGATYEQYF.

This clonotype has a single count. The chain links TRBV20-1 to TRBJ2-7; D not certain. Germline CDR1 is DFQATT and CDR2 is SNEGSKA (reference sequence). V was pared by 2 bases and J by 0 bases, with 5 bases between. This CDR3 has 12 amino acids. The CDR3 protein is CSARPASYEQYF. The CDR3 region has the DNA TGCAGTGCTAGACCAGCCTCCTACGAGCAGTACTTC.

This clonotype showed up just a few times. V usage is TRBV28 and J usage is TRBJ1-2; D unclear. This CDR3 contains 11 residues. The V end was cut by 4 bases, the J end by 6 bases, with 6 bases between. Looked up from germline, CDR1 is MDHEN and CDR2 is SYDVKM. The CDR3 loop is CASSWVNGYTF. CDR3 in DNA: TGTGCCAGCAGTTGGGTAAATGGCTACACCTTC.

To note about this clonotype: At one boundary the junction diverges from the germline segment, which might be a read error. Here the CDR3 DNA reads TGCGCCAGCAGCCAAGAACGGCTAGGCTCTGAAAACACCATATATTTT. Encoded protein: CASSQERLGSENTIYF. V and J are TRBV4-1 and TRBJ1-3; D is unclear. From germline, CDR1 is MGHRA and CDR2 YSYEKL. The CDR3 totals 16 residues.

The gene calls are TRBV7-6 and TRBJ2-3; 10 bases map to TRBD2. The J segment lost 4 bases and the V segment lost 1 base, leaving 8 bases of the junction unmatched. The germline CDR1 and CDR2 sequences are SGHVS and FNYEAQ. The length of the CDR3 is 17 residues. The CDR3 DNA is TGTGCCAGCAGCTTAGGCCTGCCTAGCGGGAGTGCAGATACGCAGTATTTT. It translates to CASSLGLPSGSADTQYF.

Sample share makes this clonotype medium-sized. The chain uses TRBV6-1 and TRBJ2-3; no definite D call. The CDR3 has 12 amino acids. Per the germline V gene, CDR1 is MNHNS and CDR2 is SASEGT. Trimming removed 1 base at V and 5 bases at J, with 4 bases between. The CDR3 nucleotides are TGTGCCAGCAGTGAAGGGGGAGATACGCAGTATTTT. Residues: CASSEGGDTQYF.

This clonotype was seen a few times. V gene TRBV5-1 combines with J gene TRBJ2-1, with TRBD2 matching 9 bases. CDR3 length: 15 residues. CDR1 SGHRS and CDR2 YFSETQ come from the germline V gene. V lost 4 bases to trimming and J lost 6 bases; unmatched junction nucleotides: 8. CDR3 in DNA: TGCGCCAGCAGCAATAGCGGGAGAGGAATCAATGAGCAGTTCTTC. Translated, it gives CASSNSGRGINEQFF. The full variable domain, with the rest looked up from reference TRBV5-1 and TRBJ2-1, is KAGVTQTPRYLIKTRGQQVTLSCSPISGHRSVSWYQQTPGQGLQFLFEYFSETQRNKGNFPGRFSGRQFSNSRSEMNVSTLELGDSALYLCASSNSGRGINEQFFGPGTRLTVL.

This clonotype appeared a few times. The chain couples TRBV20-1 to TRBJ2-1; the D is unclear. The V end lost 3 bases, the J end lost 0 bases, and 9 bases lay between the germline ends. Germline V CDR1 and CDR2: DFQATT, SNEGSKA (reference sequence). The CDR3 is 14 amino acids. CDR3 DNA: TGCAGTGCTAGTTGGGCGCACTCCTACAATGAGCAGTTCTTC. It yields the protein CSASWAHSYNEQFF.

This clonotype was recorded many times. The chain carries TRBV29-1 and TRBJ2-3, with TRBD1 as a possible D gene (6 bases). This CDR3 has 14 residues. Trimming cost V 4 bases and J 0 bases, with 11 bases left between them. CDR1 is SQVTM and CDR2 is ANQGSEA in the germline V gene. The CDR3 nucleotides are TGCAGCGTTGGGGTGGGGGCTAGCACAGATACGCAGTATTTT. It translates to CSVGVGASTDTQYF.

This sequence joins TRBV27 and TRBJ2-7; 11 bases are a match to TRBD1. Germline assignment: CDR1 MNHEY and CDR2 SMNVEV (reference sequence). Germline trimming cut 5 bases from V and 6 bases from J; bases unmatched to any gene: 6. This CDR3 is 14 amino acids long. The CDR3, as DNA: TGTGCCAGCAGTCCAGGACAGGGGGCGAGCGAGCAGTACTTC. Encoded protein: CASSPGQGASEQYF.

The rearrangement uses TRBV5-5 and TRBJ1-1; D call uncertain. CDR1 and CDR2 from the germline V gene are SGHKS and YYEKEE (reference sequence). The CDR3 is made up of 13 amino acids. The V gene lost 4 bases and the J gene lost 3 bases, with 10 bases spanning the gap. CDR3 protein: CASSPVVDTEAFF. DNA for the CDR3: TGTGCCAGCAGCCCGGTGGTCGACACTGAAGCTTTCTTT.

This clonotype was seen many times. The chain carries TRBV20-1 and TRBJ2-3; D unresolved. CDR3 length equals 15 residues. From germline, CDR1 is DFQATT and CDR2 SNEGSKA (reference sequence). Trimming shortened V by 4 bases and J by 3 bases, and 17 bases separated the two germline ends. In DNA, the CDR3 is TGCAGTGCTATCCCCCGGCGGACCCAAACAGATACGCAGTATTTT. It translates to CSAIPRRTQTDTQYF.

At least ten counts were recorded for this clonotype. The chain has TRBV28 and TRBJ2-2; 7 bases map to TRBD2. Germline CDR1 and CDR2: MDHEN and SYDVKM. Germline trimming cut 4 bases from V and 3 bases from J; bases unmatched to any gene: 5. The CDR3 extends over 15 amino acids. The chain's CDR3 is CASSSSGLYTGELFF. The CDR3 DNA follows: TGTGCCAGCAGTTCCTCGGGACTATACACCGGGGAGCTGTTTTTT. Drawing the rest from reference TRBV28 and TRBJ2-2, the complete variable domain is DVKVTQSSRYLVKRTGEKVFLECVQDMDHENMFWYRQDPGLGLRLIYFSYDVKMKEKGDIPEGYSVSREKKERFSLILESASTNQTSMYLCASSSSGLYTGELFFGEGSRLTVL.

This clonotype occurred a few times. The J gene is TRBJ2-1, the V gene TRBV9; D not resolved. With 1 base removed from V and 10 bases from J, the gap between germline ends came to 9 bases. The CDR3 length is 12 residues. Germline assignment: CDR1 SGDLS and CDR2 YYNGEE. The CDR3 DNA follows: TGTGCCAGCAGCGTAACGTATGGGGAGCAGTTCTTC. It encodes CASSVTYGEQFF.

Ten or more counts support this clonotype. The chain joins TRBV20-1 to TRBJ1-2; D is unclear. The CDR3 contains 13 residues. The ends were cut back, 0 bases at V and 4 bases at J, with 9 bases in the middle. Germline V CDR1 and CDR2: DFQATT, SNEGSKA (reference sequence). CDR3 region: CSARESDRYGYTF. The CDR3 DNA follows: TGCAGTGCTAGAGAATCGGATCGCTATGGCTACACCTTC.